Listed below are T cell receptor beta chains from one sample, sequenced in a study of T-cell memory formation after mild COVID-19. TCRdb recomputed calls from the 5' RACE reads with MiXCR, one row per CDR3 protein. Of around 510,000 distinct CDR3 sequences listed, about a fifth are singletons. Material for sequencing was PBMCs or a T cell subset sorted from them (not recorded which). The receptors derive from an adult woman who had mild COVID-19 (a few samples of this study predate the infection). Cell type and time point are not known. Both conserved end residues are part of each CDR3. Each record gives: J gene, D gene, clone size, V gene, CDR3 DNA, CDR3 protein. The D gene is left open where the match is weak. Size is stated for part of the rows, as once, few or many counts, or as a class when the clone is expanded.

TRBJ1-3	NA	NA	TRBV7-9	TGTGCCAGCAGCTATCCCCCGAGCAGCTCTGGAAACACCATATATTTT	CASSYPPSSSGNTIYF
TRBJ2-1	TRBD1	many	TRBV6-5	TGTGCCAGCAGAGCAGGGGGTAGCTCCTACAATGAGCAGTTCTTC	CASRAGGSSYNEQFF
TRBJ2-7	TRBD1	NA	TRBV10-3	TGTGCCATCAGTGAAGACAGGGGGCGGTACGAGCAGTACTTC	CAISEDRGRYEQYF
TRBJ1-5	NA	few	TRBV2	TGTGCCAGCAGTGAATTGGGACACTATAGCAATCAGCCCCAGCATTTT	CASSELGHYSNQPQHF
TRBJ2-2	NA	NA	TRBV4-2	TGTGCCAGCAGCGGGCGCGGGGAGCTGTTTTTT	CASSGRGELFF
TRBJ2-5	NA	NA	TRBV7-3	TGTGCCAGCAGCCTAGGTCCGGGGGAGACCCAGTACTTC	CASSLGPGETQYF
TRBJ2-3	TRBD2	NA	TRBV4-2	TGTGCCAGCAGCCTCCCTCATGAGCGGGAGTCCACCACAGATACGCAGTATTTT	CASSLPHERESTTDTQYF
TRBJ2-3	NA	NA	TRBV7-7	TGTGCCAGCAGCTACCGAAACACAGATACGCAGTATTTT	CASSYRNTDTQYF
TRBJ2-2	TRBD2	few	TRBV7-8	TGTGCCAGCAGCCACCCTAGCGGGATGGAAGCCGGGGAGCTGTTTTTT	CASSHPSGMEAGELFF
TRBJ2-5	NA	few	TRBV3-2	TGTGCCAGCAGCCAAGGGGTCCAGCGGGACTACGGGGAGACCCAGTACTTC	CASSQGVQRDYGETQYF
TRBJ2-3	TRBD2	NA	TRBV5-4	TGTGCCAGCAGCGCGAGCGGGGCACGGTACACAGATACGCAGTATTTT	CASSASGARYTDTQYF
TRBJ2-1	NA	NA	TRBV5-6	TGTGCCAGCAGCTGGGGGAGCCGGGGCTACAATGAGCAGTTCTTC	CASSWGSRGYNEQFF
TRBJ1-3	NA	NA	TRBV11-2	TGTGCCAGCAGCCAGGGGAGAGTTTCTGGAAACACCATATATTTT	CASSQGRVSGNTIYF
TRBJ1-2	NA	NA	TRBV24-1	TGTGCCACCAGTGAGGCCATCAACTATGGCTACACCTTC	CATSEAINYGYTF
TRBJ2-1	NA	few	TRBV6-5	TGTGCCAGCAGTTCCACTGCAGAAGGGGGCAATGAGCAGTTCTTC	CASSSTAEGGNEQFF
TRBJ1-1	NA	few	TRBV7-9	TGTGCCAGCAGCCCTCCTGAGTGGGGGATCGTTGTGAACACTGAAGCTTTCTTT	CASSPPEWGIVVNTEAFF
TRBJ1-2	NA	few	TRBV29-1	TGCAGCGTTGGGGAATATGGCTACACCTTC	CSVGEYGYTF
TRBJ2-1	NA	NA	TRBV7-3	TGTGCCAGCAGCGAGGAGATAATCAGCAATGAGCAGTTCTTC	CASSEEIISNEQFF
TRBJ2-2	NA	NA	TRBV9	TGTGCCAGCAGCGTACTGGCGGTAAACACCGGGGAGCTGTTTTTT	CASSVLAVNTGELFF
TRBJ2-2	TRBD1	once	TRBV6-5	TGTGCCAGCACCACCCAGGGGGCGAAAACCGGGGAGCTGTTTTTT	CASTTQGAKTGELFF
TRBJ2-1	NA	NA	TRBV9	TGTGCCAGCAGCGGACGATACAATGAGCAGTTCTTC	CASSGRYNEQFF
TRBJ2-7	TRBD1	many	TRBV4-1	TGCGCCAGCAGCCAAGTACCCCTCCCCAGTTTGACAGGGGACTTC	CASSQVPLPSLTGDF
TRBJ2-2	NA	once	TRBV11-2	TGTGCCAGCAGCAGAGCGGGCTCGAACACCGGGGAGCTGTTTTTT	CASSRAGSNTGELFF
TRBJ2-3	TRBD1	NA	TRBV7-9	TGTGCCAGCAGCTTACGGGACAGCTACACAGATACGCAGTATTTT	CASSLRDSYTDTQYF
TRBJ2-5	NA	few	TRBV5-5	TGTGCCAGCTACGACACCCTAGGAAGGGAGACCCAGTACTTC	CASYDTLGRETQYF
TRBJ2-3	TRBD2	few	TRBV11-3	TGTGCCGGGGGAAAGGAGATCGGGACTAGCGGAGCCACAGATACGCAGTATTTT	CAGGKEIGTSGATDTQYF
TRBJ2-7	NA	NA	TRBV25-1	TGTGCCAGCAGTGAAAGACGGGAATCCTACGAGCAGTACTTC	CASSERRESYEQYF
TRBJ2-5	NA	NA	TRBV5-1	TGCGCCAGCAGCTACCAGACAGCTCAAGAGACCCAGTACTTC	CASSYQTAQETQYF
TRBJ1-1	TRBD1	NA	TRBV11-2	TGTGCCAGCAGCCCGTTGGGACAGCACACTGAAGCTTTCTTT	CASSPLGQHTEAFF
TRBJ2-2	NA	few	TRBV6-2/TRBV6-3	TGTGCCAGCAGTTACTCCACCGGGCGCAGTCGATCCGGGGAGCTGTTTTTT	CASSYSTGRSRSGELFF
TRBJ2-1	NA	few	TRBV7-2	TGTGCCAGCAGCCGTAAGGCTGGAAACTACAATGAGCAGTTCTTC	CASSRKAGNYNEQFF
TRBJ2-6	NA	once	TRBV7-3	TGTGCCAGCAGCCCAGCCCGTGTTGGGGCCAACGTCCTGACTTTC	CASSPARVGANVLTF
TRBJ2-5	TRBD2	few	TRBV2	TGTGCCAGCAGAGGGGTCGGGACTAGCGGGAGGCGATTGGAGACCCAGTACTTC	CASRGVGTSGRRLETQYF
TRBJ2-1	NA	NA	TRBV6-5	TGTGCCAGCAGTTACTACGAAGGGACACGGCAGCAGTTCTTC	CASSYYEGTRQQFF
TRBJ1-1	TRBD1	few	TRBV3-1	TGTGCCAGCAGCCAAGGACTCGCGGACAGGGCCTGGAGCACTGAAGCTTTCTTT	CASSQGLADRAWSTEAFF
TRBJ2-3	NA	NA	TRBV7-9	TGTGCCAGCCATGATACGGGTACGCAGTATTTT	CASHDTGTQYF
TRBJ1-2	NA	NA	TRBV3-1	TGTGCCAGCAGCCAAGCAAGTCGGCAGGGAAATGGCTACACCTTC	CASSQASRQGNGYTF
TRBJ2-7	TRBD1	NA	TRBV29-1	TGCAGCGTTGACTTAGCAGGGGGCTCTGGTGAGCAGTACTTC	CSVDLAGGSGEQYF
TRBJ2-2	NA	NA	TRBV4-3	TGCGCCAGCAGCCAAGATCTAGGGCAGGGTGTGACAGGAGAGCTGTTTTTT	CASSQDLGQGVTGELFF
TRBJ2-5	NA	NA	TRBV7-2	TGTGCCAGCAGCCCCGCAGGGGCAGCGGAGACCCAGTACTTC	CASSPAGAAETQYF
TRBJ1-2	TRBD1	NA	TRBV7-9	TGTGCCAGCAGTCATGAAGGGGGCGCACCTAACTATGGCTACACCTTC	CASSHEGGAPNYGYTF
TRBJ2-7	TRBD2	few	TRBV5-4	TGTGCCAGCAGTCATAGCGGGAGGGCGAGGGGCCACGAGCAGTACTTC	CASSHSGRARGHEQYF
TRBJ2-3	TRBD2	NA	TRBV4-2	TGTGCCACCGAGGGTGGGACTAGCGGGGGGACCACAGATACGCAGTATTTT	CATEGGTSGGTTDTQYF
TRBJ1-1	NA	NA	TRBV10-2	TGCGCCAGCATGAGGATCGGGGAAGCTTTCTTT	CASMRIGEAFF
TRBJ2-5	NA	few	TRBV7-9	TGTGCCAGCAGCCTCCCTGTCCGGCTCTTCCAAGAGACCCAGTACTTC	CASSLPVRLFQETQYF
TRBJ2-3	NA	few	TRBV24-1	TGTGCCACCAGCGACTTGTCTACCAACACAGATACGCAGTATTTT	CATSDLSTNTDTQYF
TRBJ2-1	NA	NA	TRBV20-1	TGCAGTGCTCTACCCCTGCGGGATGAGCAGTTCTTC	CSALPLRDEQFF
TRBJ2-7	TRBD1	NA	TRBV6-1	TGTGCCAGCACCCCGACAGGGCTGGGAACCTACGAGCAGTACTTC	CASTPTGLGTYEQYF
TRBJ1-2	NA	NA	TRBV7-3	TGTGCCAGCAGCCTGAACGCGGGGGGCTATGGCTACACCTTC	CASSLNAGGYGYTF
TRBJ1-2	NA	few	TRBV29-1	TGCAGCGTTTTGGACGGTGAATCTTATGGCTACACCTTC	CSVLDGESYGYTF
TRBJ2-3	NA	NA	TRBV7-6	TGTGCCAGCAGCTTAGAACGTCTAGCGAGAGGGGATACGCAGTATTTT	CASSLERLARGDTQYF
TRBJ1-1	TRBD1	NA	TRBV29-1	TGCAGCGTCCTGGGACAGGGGAGGAACACTGAAGCTTTCTTT	CSVLGQGRNTEAFF
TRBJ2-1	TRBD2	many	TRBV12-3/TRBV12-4	TGTGCCAGCACCCCCGGGACTAGCGAAGTCAATGAGCAGTTCTTC	CASTPGTSEVNEQFF
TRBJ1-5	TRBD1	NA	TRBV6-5	TGTGCCAGCAGCCCCACGGGACAGGGGTGGCAGCCCCAGCATTTT	CASSPTGQGWQPQHF
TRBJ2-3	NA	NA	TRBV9	TGTGCCAGCAGGGATCCCACAGATACGCAGTATTTT	CASRDPTDTQYF